Each of the 9 T cell receptor beta chains below was sequenced from the same sample in a study of cytomegalovirus exposure and HLA in healthy donors. The PCR was carried out with 60 Vbeta primers and 13 Jbeta primers. Produced via immunoSEQ multiplex PCR; TCRdb's table is partial and in-frame only. Among roughly 120,000 clones listed, around 76% were seen once. The sequencing input was PBMCs. The receptors come from a man aged 55 to 70 in good health and CMV-seropositive.

This chain joins TRBV27 and TRBJ2-2; TRBD2 aligns across 7 bases. Germline V gene sequence: CDR1 MNHEY, CDR2 SMNVEV (reference sequence). Trimming at V came to 2 bases and at J to 6 bases, leaving 12 bases not matched to a gene. The CDR3 loop spans 17 amino acids. The CDR3 spells CASSLVSPGLAAGELFF. In nucleotides, the CDR3 is TGTGCCAGCAGTTTAGTTTCCCCAGGGCTAGCGGCCGGGGAGCTGTTTTTT.

The chain joins TRBV5-4 to TRBJ1-2; 7 nucleotides line up with TRBD1. The V and J ends lost 2 bases and 2 bases, in that order; junction bases with no gene match: 3. The CDR3 is 14 residues long. The germline V gene has CDR1 SGHNT and CDR2 YYREEE (reference sequence). The CDR3 loop is CASSFGDRNYGYTF. CDR3 coding DNA: TGTGCCAGCAGCTTCGGGGACAGAAACTATGGCTACACCTTC.

The chain links TRBV11-1 to TRBJ1-1; D is undetermined. Germline loops: CDR1 SGHAT, CDR2 FQDESV (reference sequence). The CDR3 consists of 14 residues. Trimming pared 8 bases from V and 4 bases from J, leaving 17 bases between. The CDR3 nucleotides read TGTGCCAGCCATAATCGCGGAAAGAGCACTGAAGCTTTCTTT. Translating gives CASHNRGKSTEAFF.

CDR3 coding DNA: TGTGCCACCGGGGAGAATCAGCCCCAGCATTTT. It codes for CATGENQPQHF. The chain recombines TRBV10-3 with TRBJ1-5; D not resolved. V lost 10 bases and J lost 4, with 8 bases in between. Germline V gives CDR1 ENHRY, CDR2 SYGVKD. CDR3 size: 11 residues.

The gene calls are TRBV2 and TRBJ1-1; 7 nucleotides match TRBD1. The germline gives CDR1 SNHLY, CDR2 FYNNEI. This CDR3 has 14 residues. V trimming: 6 bases; J trimming: 1 base; junction bases outside the gene matches: 5. The CDR3, as DNA: TGTGCCAGCAGCGCCTGGACAGGGAACACTGAAGCTTTCTTT. It specifies CASSAWTGNTEAFF.

The V gene is TRBV5-6, the J gene TRBJ1-1; 7 bases match TRBD1. V dropped 3 bases and J dropped 4; count of bases not matched to a gene: 18. The germline gives CDR1 SGHDT, CDR2 YYEEEE. The CDR3 has 18 amino acids. The CDR3 sequence: CASSSERTGRSAGTEAFF. For the CDR3, the DNA is TGTGCCAGCAGCTCTGAAAGGACAGGACGAAGTGCAGGCACTGAAGCTTTCTTT. Looking up the rest from reference TRBV5-6 and TRBJ1-1 gives the full variable domain: DAGVTQSPTHLIKTRGQQVTLRCSPKSGHDTVSWYQQALGQGPQFIFQYYEEEERQRGNFPDRFSGHQFPNYSSELNVNALLLGDSALYLCASSSERTGRSAGTEAFFGQGTRLTVV.

The rearrangement uses TRBV5-1 and TRBJ2-1; 12 nucleotides agree with TRBD2. J gave up 5 bases and V 4 bases, and 7 bases lay outside the gene matches. There are 16 residues in the CDR3. Germline values: CDR1 SGHRS, CDR2 YFSETQ. The CDR3 DNA reads TGCGCCAGCAGCCCCCGGACTAGCGGGGCAAACAATGAGCAGTTCTTC. It translates to CASSPRTSGANNEQFF.

The chain combines TRBV15 with TRBJ1-4, with D perhaps TRBD1 (5 bases). The germline gives CDR1 LNHNV, CDR2 YYDKDF (reference sequence). The CDR3 contains 16 residues. The V end was cut by 1 base, the J end by 8 bases, with 17 bases between. The CDR3: CATSRGQTREGEKLFF. CDR3 in DNA: TGTGCCACCAGCAGAGGTCAAACCAGGGAGGGCGAAAAACTGTTTTTT.

This chain connects TRBV2 to TRBJ1-3; 8 nucleotides align to TRBD1. The V and J ends lost 7 bases and 4 bases, in that order; junction bases with no gene match: 6. The germline V gene has CDR1 SNHLY and CDR2 FYNNEI. The CDR3 is made up of 14 amino acids. The CDR3 spells CASTQGARGNTIYF. CDR3 DNA: TGTGCCAGCACCCAGGGGGCGCGAGGAAACACCATATATTTT. The full variable domain, in which reference TRBV2 and TRBJ1-3 provide the parts outside the CDR3, is EPEVTQTPSHQVTQMGQEVILRCVPISNHLYFYWYRQILGQKVEFLVSFYNNEISEKSEIFDDQFSVERPDGSNFTLKIRSTKLEDSAMYFCASTQGARGNTIYFGEGSWLTVV.